This note documents a single TCR beta chain sequence. This entry belongs to a study of T-cell reconstitution after alpha-beta-depleted transplantation in children. V dropped 1 base and J dropped 6; count of bases not matched to a gene: 13. Germline CDR1 reads LGHDT; CDR2 reads YNNKEL (reference sequence). The CDR3 runs to 18 residues. Unique molecular identifiers were built into the TCRbeta library. TCRdb re-analysed the PCR reads in MiXCR, keeping a single row per CDR3 protein. The data hold hundreds of thousands of distinct CDR3 sequences, with over 9.5% observed a single time. The TCR comes from a human donor who donated a stem cell graft to a child with acute myeloid leukemia. The chain joins TRBV3-1 to TRBJ2-2; 8 bases align to TRBD2. The sample here was PBMCs from the stem cell graft donor, taken from the stem cell graft. CDR3 DNA sequence: TGTGCCAGCAGCCAAGGGACGGGGGGGGGTATCGGCGCCGGGGAGCTGTTTTTT. It encodes CASSQGTGGGIGAGELFF. The variable domain in full, with the rest retrieved from reference TRBV3-1 and TRBJ2-2, is DTAVSQTPKYLVTQMGNDKSIKCEQNLGHDTMYWYKQDSKKFLKIMFSYNNKELIINETVPNRFSPKSPDKAHLNLHINSLELGDSAVYFCASSQGTGGGIGAGELFFGEGSRLTVL.